A selection of T cell receptor beta chains follows, all from one sample in a study of cytomegalovirus exposure and HLA in healthy donors. Only in-frame clones appear in the TCRdb table, and some are missing; sequencing was by immunoSEQ multiplex PCR. The table lists hundreds of thousands of clones, approximately 80% of them singletons, with 0.58% in the top ten. The sequenced sample consisted of PBMCs. These receptors were taken from a woman aged 40 to 50 in good health and CMV-seronegative. CDR3s include the opening cysteine and the closing phenylalanine or tryptophan. The D gene is left open where the match is weak. Not every row has a clone size; where given, it reads once, few, many or a size class.

V gene	J gene	CDR3 length	D gene	clone size	CDR3 protein	CDR3 DNA
TRBV7-9	TRBJ1-2	14	.	.	CASSLDGANYGYTF	TGTGCCAGCAGCTTGGACGGGGCTAACTATGGCTACACCTTC
TRBV14	TRBJ1-5	11	.	.	CASSHRQPQHF	TGTGCCAGCAGCCACCGTCAGCCCCAGCATTTT
TRBV5-1	TRBJ2-1	14	.	.	CASSYWVENNEQFF	TGCGCCAGCAGCTATTGGGTGGAGAACAATGAGCAGTTCTTC
TRBV6-6	TRBJ2-2	16	TRBD2	.	CASSYLAGGRTGELFF	TGTGCCAGCAGTTACCTTGCGGGGGGCAGAACCGGGGAGCTGTTTTTT
TRBV5-4	TRBJ1-2	13	.	once	CASSGEVHYGYTF	TGTGCCAGCAGCGGTGAGGTGCACTATGGCTACACCTTC
TRBV6-5	TRBJ1-1	14	.	.	CASSYSTYRREAFF	TGTGCCAGCAGTTACTCGACTTATCGGAGAGAAGCTTTCTTT
TRBV10-3	TRBJ2-7	15	TRBD1	.	CAISGTGTGVYEQYF	TGTGCCATCAGTGGAACCGGGACAGGGGTCTACGAGCAGTACTTC
TRBV10-2	TRBJ2-5	17	TRBD1	.	CASSDPGQGRLWETQYF	TGCGCCAGCAGTGATCCTGGACAGGGGAGGTTATGGGAGACCCAGTACTTC
TRBV6-1	TRBJ1-1	16	TRBD1	.	CASSEAPWGQHTEAFF	TGTGCCAGCAGTGAAGCCCCTTGGGGACAGCACACTGAAGCTTTCTTT
TRBV5-6	TRBJ2-2	13	.	.	CASKGPSTGELFF	TGTGCCAGCAAGGGGCCCTCCACCGGGGAGCTGTTTTTT
TRBV5-1	TRBJ1-1	16	.	.	CASSDSQGRGGTEAFF	TGCGCCAGCAGCGACAGTCAGGGGCGCGGGGGCACTGAAGCTTTCTTT
TRBV2	TRBJ1-1	16	.	.	CASSEAGGGARTEAFF	TGTGCCAGCAGTGAAGCGGGCGGGGGGGCGCGGACTGAAGCTTTCTTT
TRBV9	TRBJ1-5	14	.	.	CASSVDPGEQPQHF	TGTGCCAGCAGCGTAGACCCAGGGGAGCAGCCCCAGCATTTT
TRBV7-3	TRBJ2-2	15	TRBD2	.	CASSSSGANTGELFF	TGTGCCAGCTCATCTAGCGGGGCAAACACCGGGGAGCTGTTTTTT
TRBV9	TRBJ1-2	14	TRBD1	once	CASSGGTGEYGYTF	TGTGCCAGCAGTGGGGGGACAGGGGAATATGGCTACACCTTC
TRBV6-5	TRBJ2-5	15	.	.	CASRATRDYQETQYF	TGTGCCAGCAGGGCAACCCGGGACTACCAAGAGACCCAGTACTTC
TRBV5-6	TRBJ2-3	15	TRBD2	.	CASSFWGGGQDTQYF	TGTGCCAGCAGCTTTTGGGGGGGAGGTCAAGATACGCAGTATTTT
TRBV5-1	TRBJ2-1	15	.	.	CASSLAFSGDNEQFF	TGCGCCAGCAGCTTGGCCTTCTCCGGGGACAATGAGCAGTTCTTC
TRBV19	TRBJ1-1	16	.	.	CASSMFSGGPNTEAFF	TGTGCCAGTAGTATGTTCTCCGGCGGCCCCAACACTGAAGCTTTCTTT
TRBV5-1	TRBJ2-7	13	.	few	CASAQTETYEQYF	TGCGCCAGCGCACAGACCGAGACCTACGAGCAGTACTTC
TRBV5-1	TRBJ2-6	16	TRBD1	.	CASSQDRISGANVLTF	TGCGCCAGCAGCCAGGACAGGATCTCTGGGGCCAACGTCCTGACTTTC
TRBV29-1	TRBJ2-7	14	TRBD2	.	CSVKPGTSAYEQYF	TGCAGCGTCAAGCCCGGGACTAGCGCATACGAGCAGTACTTC
TRBV7-9	TRBJ2-1	16	.	.	CASSVRGVGSYNEQFF	TGTGCCAGCAGCGTCAGGGGGGTGGGCTCCTACAATGAGCAGTTCTTC
TRBV5-1	TRBJ2-1	16	TRBD2	.	CASSSSSGRLYNEQFF	TGCGCCAGCAGCTCGTCTAGCGGGAGACTTTACAATGAGCAGTTCTTC
TRBV6-6	TRBJ2-7	12	.	few	CASSPGGPEQYF	TGTGCCAGCAGTCCCGGGGGTCCCGAGCAGTACTTC
TRBV7-9	TRBJ1-5	13	.	.	CASSASGNQPQHF	TGTGCCAGCAGCGCTAGTGGCAATCAGCCCCAGCATTTT
TRBV4-2	TRBJ1-6	16	.	.	CASSQDIGRLGSPLHF	TGTGCCAGCAGCCAAGATATCGGAAGGCTAGGTTCACCCCTCCACTTT
TRBV2	TRBJ1-2	15	TRBD1	once	CASSEGGQPPIGYTF	TGTGCCAGCAGTGAAGGGGGACAGCCTCCTATTGGCTACACCTTC
TRBV27	TRBJ2-7	15	.	once	CASKTGYGPPYEQYF	TGTGCCAGCAAGACAGGCTATGGTCCCCCCTACGAGCAGTACTTC
TRBV7-9	TRBJ2-2	15	.	.	CASSLLTTNTGELFF	TGTGCCAGCAGCTTACTCACTACGAACACCGGGGAGCTGTTTTTT
TRBV28	TRBJ1-5	14	.	.	CASSLGGSNQPQHF	TGTGCCAGCAGTTTGGGGGGTAGCAATCAGCCCCAGCATTTT
TRBV28	TRBJ2-1	13	.	.	CASSFAAANEQFF	TGTGCCAGCAGTTTTGCAGCGGCGAATGAGCAGTTCTTC
TRBV6-6	TRBJ2-7	14	TRBD1	.	CASRTGTGTYEQYF	TGTGCCAGCCGGACCGGGACAGGAACCTACGAGCAGTACTTC
TRBV11-2	TRBJ2-7	16	TRBD1	few	CASSLNGGTGADEQYF	TGTGCCAGCAGCTTAAACGGAGGGACAGGGGCTGACGAGCAGTACTTC
TRBV29-1	TRBJ2-1	14	TRBD1	.	CSATRGGQFNEQFF	TGCAGCGCCACGAGAGGGGGCCAGTTCAATGAGCAGTTCTTC
TRBV30	TRBJ1-2	11	.	.	CAWSVTDGYTF	TGTGCCTGGAGTGTGACTGATGGCTACACCTTC
TRBV25-1	TRBJ1-2	13	.	.	CASSESRIKPYTF	TGTGCCAGCAGTGAATCGAGGATCAAGCCTTACACCTTC
TRBV5-6	TRBJ1-6	15	.	.	CASSFRHNYNSPLHF	TGTGCCAGCAGCTTTCGACACAACTATAATTCACCCCTCCACTTT
TRBV28	TRBJ1-1	16	TRBD1	few	CASHTDRGHKGTEAFF	TGTGCCAGTCACACAGACAGGGGGCATAAGGGCACTGAAGCTTTCTTT
TRBV7-2	TRBJ1-3	14	.	.	CASSLRRAGNTIYF	TGTGCCAGCAGCTTACGCAGGGCTGGAAACACCATATATTTT
TRBV19	TRBJ2-1	14	TRBD2	.	CASRDPGTTNEQFF	TGTGCCAGCCGAGACCCCGGGACTACGAATGAGCAGTTCTTC
TRBV25-1	TRBJ2-5	13	TRBD2	.	CASSAGLGETQYF	TGTGCCAGCAGTGCGGGACTAGGTGAGACCCAGTACTTC
TRBV29-1	TRBJ1-5	13	.	.	CSVETGLGQPQHF	TGCAGCGTTGAAACGGGGTTGGGTCAGCCCCAGCATTTT
TRBV11-3	TRBJ2-7	15	.	.	CASSLGGGQTYEQYF	TGTGCCAGCAGCTTAGGGGGCGGACAGACCTACGAGCAGTACTTC
TRBV9	TRBJ1-1	14	.	few	CASSSRPGTPEAFF	TGTGCCAGCAGCTCCAGACCCGGGACACCCGAAGCTTTCTTT
TRBV2	TRBJ1-3	14	.	.	CASSRGASGNTIYF	TGTGCCAGCAGTAGGGGCGCCTCCGGAAACACCATATATTTT
TRBV5-4	TRBJ2-5	13	.	.	CASSPGQGETQYF	TGTGCCAGCAGCCCTGGACAAGGAGAGACCCAGTACTTC
TRBV15	TRBJ1-1	12	TRBD1	.	CATSRDRGVAFF	TGTGCCACCAGCAGAGACAGGGGGGTAGCTTTCTTT
TRBV6-5	TRBJ1-4	14	.	.	CASSYSTNGEKLFF	TGTGCCAGCAGTTACTCGACTAATGGGGAAAAACTGTTTTTT
TRBV15	TRBJ1-2	17	.	.	CATSRTTAQASNYGYTF	TGTGCCACCAGCAGGACCACGGCCCAGGCCTCTAACTATGGCTACACCTTC
TRBV29-1	TRBJ1-2	15	.	once	CSVEVSGKVWNGYTF	TGCAGCGTTGAAGTTTCAGGGAAGGTTTGGAATGGCTACACCTTC